This T cell receptor (beta chain) appears in the sequencing data of a study of T cells in Graves' hyperthyroidism and ophthalmopathy. General study points: Blood shared most expanded thyroid clonotypes above 0.001.

Disease duration was under 3 months in the ophthalmopathy patients, who also had a Clinical Activity Score of at least 3 and a NOSPECS grade of at least 4. Source material for PBMCs was more than 7.5 ml fresh peripheral blood. The CDR3 sequence is 12 residues long. J was trimmed by 6 bases and V by 7 bases; bases with no gene match: 5. From germline, CDR1 is SGHTA and CDR2 FQGTGA. The table lists this clonotype with many counts. Its antigen is unknown. There were TCR beta CDR3 regions amplified from RNA transcripts. HTBI primers were the set used in a first-round RT-PCR of the TCR CDR3. TCRdb re-derived calls from the multiplex PCR reads in MiXCR, one entry per CDR3 protein. The repertoire holds some 570,000 distinct CDR3 sequences, over 12% seen once, with roughly 7.1% in the top ten.

This sequence originates from a woman aged 18-30 years with Graves' ophthalmopathy. The chain links TRBV7-3 to TRBJ1-2; 7 bases fit TRBD1. Sequenced input: blood. DNA for the CDR3: TGTGCCAGCAAAAAGACAGGGAATGGCTACACCTTC. This codes for CASKKTGNGYTF.